The source of this T cell receptor beta chain is a study of spatial heterogeneity in lung cancer. About the study: The average count in raw reads for each unique TCR and UMI combination exceeded eight appearances.

Each TCR cDNA molecule bore a unique molecular identifier. TCRdb re-derived calls from the 5' RACE reads in MiXCR, one entry per CDR3 protein. The sample comprises about 38,000 distinct CDR3 sequences, 7.5% of which are singletons, and over 25% rests with the top ten. The sample's time point: sample taken at primary tumor resection. 72 TRACERx patients with early, untreated non-small cell lung cancer donated samples. Frozen PBMC, nontumor lung or tumor provided whole RNA, which was sequenced unsorted. This clonotype showed up many times. Germline CDR1 MNHEY, CDR2 SVGAGI. The CDR3 has 12 amino acids. The V end was cut by 0 bases, the J end by 10 bases, with 4 bases between.

The sequences come from PBMCs, collected at surgery. The chain uses TRBV6-5 and TRBJ1-6; D gene uncertain. The receptor was isolated from a male donor with early-stage non-small cell lung cancer. The CDR3 loop reads CASSYSGSPLHF. The CDR3 DNA is TGTGCCAGCAGTTACTCAGGGTCACCCCTCCACTTT.